This paragraph covers one T cell receptor beta chain sequence. The data are from a study of blood T cell repertoires in COVID-19. Study background: There were acute and convalescent COVID-19 samples, and they came from the United States, Italy and Spain.

Original analysis: Amplification with reference gene primers provided the estimates of nucleated cell counts. Profiled with immunoSEQ multiplex PCR; TCRdb holds only in-frame clones, not every one. That table gives V, J and clone size, and the DNA gave D and trimming. The data contain some 170,000 clones, roughly 84% of them singletons. Everyone who took part was roughly 18 to 89 years old, and they came from 24 US areas. Cohorts were assigned according to the clinical history that participants reported. The CDR3 has 14 amino acids. Germline V gene lookup returns CDR1 SGHVS and CDR2 FQNEAQ. With 6 bases clipped from V and 1 base from J, the junction kept 5 bases outside the gene matches.

Sequencing was done on a sample of PBMCs or T cells enriched from blood (not recorded which). The chain has TRBV7-8 and TRBJ2-5, with 7 bases matching TRBD2. This TCR was recovered from a human donor with acute COVID-19. The donor label of this sample is uncertain. The CDR3 loop reads CASRVRLAQETQYF. In DNA form, the CDR3 reads TGTGCCAGCAGGGTGCGACTAGCCCAAGAGACCCAGTACTTC.